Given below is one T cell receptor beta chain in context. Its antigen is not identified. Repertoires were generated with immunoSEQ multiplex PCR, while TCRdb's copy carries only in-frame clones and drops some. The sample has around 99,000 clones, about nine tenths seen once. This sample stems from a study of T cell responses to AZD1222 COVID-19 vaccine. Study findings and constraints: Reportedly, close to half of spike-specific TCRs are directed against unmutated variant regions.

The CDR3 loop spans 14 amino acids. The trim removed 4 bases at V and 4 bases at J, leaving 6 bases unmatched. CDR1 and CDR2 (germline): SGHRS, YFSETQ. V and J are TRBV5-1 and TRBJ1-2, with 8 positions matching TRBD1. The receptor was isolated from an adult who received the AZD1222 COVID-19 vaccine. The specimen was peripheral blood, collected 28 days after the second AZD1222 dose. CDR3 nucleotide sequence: TGCGCCAGCAGCCCGACAGGGGTCGGCTATGGCTACACCTTC. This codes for CASSPTGVGYGYTF.